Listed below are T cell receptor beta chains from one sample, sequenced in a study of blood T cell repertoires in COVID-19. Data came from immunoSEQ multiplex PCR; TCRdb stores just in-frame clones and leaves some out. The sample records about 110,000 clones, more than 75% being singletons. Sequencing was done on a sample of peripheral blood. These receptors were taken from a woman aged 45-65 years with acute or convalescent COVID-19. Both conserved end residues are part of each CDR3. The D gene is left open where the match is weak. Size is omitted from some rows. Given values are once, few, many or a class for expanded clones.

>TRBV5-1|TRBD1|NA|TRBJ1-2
CASSLQGESNYGYTF
TGCGCCAGCAGCCTCCAGGGGGAGTCTAACTATGGCTACACCTTC
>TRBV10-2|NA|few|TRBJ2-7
CASSARTGEQYF
TGCGCCAGCAGTGCACGCACGGGGGAGCAGTACTTC
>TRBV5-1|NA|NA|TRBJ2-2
CASRRTNTGELFF
TGCGCCAGCAGGAGGACGAACACCGGGGAGCTGTTTTTT
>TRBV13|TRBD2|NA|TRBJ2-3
CASSPPGLLLAGTDTQYF
TGTGCCAGCAGCCCTCCCGGATTGTTACTAGCGGGAACAGATACGCAGTATTTT
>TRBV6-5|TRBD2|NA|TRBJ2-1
CASSRASGRGGEQFF
TGTGCCAGCAGCCGGGCTAGCGGGAGGGGGGGGGAGCAGTTCTTC
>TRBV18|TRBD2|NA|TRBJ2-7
CASSPRGASGNEQYF
TGTGCCAGCTCACCTAGGGGGGCTAGCGGGAACGAGCAGTACTTC
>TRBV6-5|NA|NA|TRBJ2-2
CASRWRANTGELFF
TGTGCCAGCAGATGGCGGGCGAACACCGGGGAGCTGTTTTTT
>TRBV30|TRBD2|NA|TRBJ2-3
CAWSTGLAHTQYF
TGTGCCTGGAGTACCGGACTAGCCCATACGCAGTATTTT
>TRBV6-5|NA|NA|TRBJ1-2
CASRNPANRFGYTF
TGTGCCAGCAGAAACCCCGCTAACAGGTTTGGCTACACCTTC
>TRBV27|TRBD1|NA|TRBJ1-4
CASSSRTGGLKLFF
TGTGCCAGCAGTTCAAGGACAGGGGGCCTAAAACTGTTTTTT
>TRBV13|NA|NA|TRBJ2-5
CASSERTFTRTQYF
TGTGCCAGCAGCGAAAGGACTTTCACACGGACCCAGTACTTC